What follows describes a single T cell receptor (beta chain). In the authors' workflow: Estimates of nucleated cell counts were drawn from the amplification of reference gene primers. Some clones are missing from TCRdb's copy, which holds only in-frame ones; the method was immunoSEQ multiplex PCR. Clone size and V and J calls were adopted from that table, with D and trimming inferred from the DNA. The sample lists approximately 140,000 clones, approximately 86% occurring once. The data originate from a study of blood T cell repertoires in COVID-19. Study-level information: Donors in the United States, Italy and Spain gave samples during acute or convalescent COVID-19. PBMCs, B-cell-depleted T cells, or T cells provided the cDNA or gDNA that made up the material.

Looked up from germline, CDR1 is ENHRY and CDR2 is SYGVKD. The CDR3 has 13 amino acids. Trimming stripped 6 bases from V and 2 bases from J, with 9 bases between. V and J are TRBV10-3 and TRBJ2-3; TRBD1 is a possible D gene (5 bases). Sequencing was done on a sample of peripheral blood. This sequence was found in a woman in her sixties or seventies with active or convalescent COVID-19. The CDR3 loop reads CAISRQTTDTQYF. The CDR3 bases are TGTGCCATCAGCAGACAGACCACAGATACGCAGTATTTT.